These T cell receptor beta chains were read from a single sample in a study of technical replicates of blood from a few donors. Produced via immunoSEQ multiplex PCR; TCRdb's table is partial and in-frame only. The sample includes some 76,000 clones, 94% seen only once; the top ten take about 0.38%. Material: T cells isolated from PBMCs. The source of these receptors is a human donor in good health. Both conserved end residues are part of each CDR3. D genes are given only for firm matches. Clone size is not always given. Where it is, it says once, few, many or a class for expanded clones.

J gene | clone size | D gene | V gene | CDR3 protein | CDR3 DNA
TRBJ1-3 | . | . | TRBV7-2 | CASSLARGTYSGNTIYF | TGTGCCAGCAGCTTAGCACGGGGGACTTACTCTGGAAACACCATATATTTT
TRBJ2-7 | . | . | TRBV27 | CASSLTRAGEQYF | TGTGCCAGCAGTCTGACTAGGGCGGGCGAGCAGTACTTC
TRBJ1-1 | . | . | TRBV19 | CASISGDTEAFF | TGTGCCAGTATCTCAGGGGACACTGAAGCTTTCTTT
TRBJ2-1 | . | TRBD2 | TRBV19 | CASSRTSGSSSEQFF | TGTGCCAGTAGTAGGACTAGCGGGAGTAGCTCTGAGCAGTTCTTC
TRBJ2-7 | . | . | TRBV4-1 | CASSQVTSSYEQYF | TGCGCCAGCAGCCAAGTAACTAGCAGCTACGAGCAGTACTTC
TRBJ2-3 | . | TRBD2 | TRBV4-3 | CASSQEYASGSRDTQYF | TGCGCCAGCAGCCAAGAGTACGCTAGCGGGAGTAGGGATACGCAGTATTTT
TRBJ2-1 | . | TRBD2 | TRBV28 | CASSFGLAGGNEQFF | TGTGCCAGCAGTTTCGGACTAGCGGGAGGCAATGAGCAGTTCTTC
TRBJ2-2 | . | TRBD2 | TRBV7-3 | CASSLGLAGGTGELFF | TGTGCCAGCAGCTTAGGACTAGCGGGAGGCACCGGGGAGCTGTTTTTT
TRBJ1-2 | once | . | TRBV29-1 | CSVERTVLVGYTF | TGCAGCGTTGAACGGACAGTTTTGGTGGGCTACACCTTC
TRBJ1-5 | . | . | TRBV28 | CASSFGEFNQPQHF | TGTGCCAGCAGTTTCGGGGAATTCAATCAGCCCCAGCATTTT
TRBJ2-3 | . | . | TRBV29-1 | CSAGGTADTQYF | TGCAGCGCCGGAGGTACCGCAGATACGCAGTATTTT
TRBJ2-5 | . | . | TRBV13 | CASSLRNVEETQYF | TGTGCCAGCAGCTTGAGGAATGTAGAAGAGACCCAGTACTTC
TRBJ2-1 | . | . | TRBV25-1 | CASNKANEQFF | TGTGCCAGCAACAAAGCGAATGAGCAGTTCTTC
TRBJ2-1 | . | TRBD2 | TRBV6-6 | CASSWGLFNEQFF | TGTGCCAGCAGTTGGGGACTATTCAATGAGCAGTTCTTC
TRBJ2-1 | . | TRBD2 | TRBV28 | CASSFIGLAGGDEQFF | TGTGCCAGCAGTTTCATAGGACTAGCGGGAGGAGATGAGCAGTTCTTC
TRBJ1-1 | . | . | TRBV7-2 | CASSLDPGNTEAFF | TGTGCCAGCAGCTTAGATCCAGGGAACACTGAAGCTTTCTTT
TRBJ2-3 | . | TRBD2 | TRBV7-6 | CASSLWASGGTDTQYF | TGTGCCAGCAGCTTATGGGCTAGCGGAGGCACAGATACGCAGTATTTT
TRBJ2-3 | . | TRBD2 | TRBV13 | CASSRGLAGGSTDTQYF | TGTGCCAGCAGTCGTGGACTAGCGGGAGGATCGACAGATACGCAGTATTTT
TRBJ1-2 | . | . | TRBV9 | CASSVGGNLYGYTF | TGTGCCAGCAGCGTAGGGGGCAACCTCTATGGCTACACCTTC
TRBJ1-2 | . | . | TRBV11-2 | CASSLVGDGYTF | TGTGCCAGCAGCTTAGTCGGGGATGGCTACACCTTC
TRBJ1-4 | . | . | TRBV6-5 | CASRPDTTNEKLFF | TGTGCCAGCAGGCCCGACACAACTAATGAAAAACTGTTTTTT
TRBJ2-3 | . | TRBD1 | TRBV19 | CASPGQGTCVSQYF | TGTGCCAGCCCCGGACAGGGGACGTGTGTATCCCAATATTTT
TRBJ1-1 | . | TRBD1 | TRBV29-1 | CSVDRQGGTEAFF | TGCAGCGTAGACAGACAGGGAGGTACTGAAGCTTTCTTT
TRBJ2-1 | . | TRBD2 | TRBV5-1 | CASSLGFPSGNNEQFF | TGCGCCAGCAGCTTGGGTTTCCCTAGCGGAAACAATGAGCAGTTCTTC
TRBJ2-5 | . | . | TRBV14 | CASSQAGTQYF | TGTGCCAGCAGCCAAGCAGGGACCCAGTACTTC
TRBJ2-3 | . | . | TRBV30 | CAWSVLGQGDTQYF | TGTGCCTGGAGTGTCTTGGGGCAAGGAGATACGCAGTATTTT
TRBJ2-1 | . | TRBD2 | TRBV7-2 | CASSYTSGRRDEQFF | TGTGCCAGCAGCTACACTAGCGGGAGGAGGGATGAGCAGTTCTTC
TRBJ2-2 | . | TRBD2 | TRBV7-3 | CASSRTGLVGSGELFF | TGTGCCAGCAGTCGAACAGGACTAGTGGGATCCGGGGAGCTGTTTTTT
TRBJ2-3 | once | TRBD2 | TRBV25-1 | CASSLAGVDTQYF | TGTGCCAGCAGTCTAGCGGGAGTGGATACGCAGTATTTT
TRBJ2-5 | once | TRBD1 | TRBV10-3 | CAISESRGQVEETQYF | TGTGCCATCAGTGAGTCCAGGGGGCAAGTGGAAGAGACCCAGTACTTC
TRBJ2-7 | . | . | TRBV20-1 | CSALDYYEQYF | TGCAGTGCCCTCGACTACTACGAGCAGTACTTC
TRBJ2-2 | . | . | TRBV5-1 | CASRRDLAAGELFF | TGCGCCAGCAGGCGGGACTTGGCGGCCGGGGAGCTGTTTTTT
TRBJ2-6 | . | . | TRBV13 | CASSLRTAASGANVLTF | TGTGCCAGCAGCTTAAGGACAGCGGCCTCTGGGGCCAACGTCCTGACTTTC